A single T cell receptor beta chain is shown here with its context. This clonotype showed up many times. Its antigen target is currently unknown. No clone much larger than this one lies a single base away; base qualities are absent. This entry comes from a study of identical twins (dated by TCRdb to 2016 to 2017). Background for the entire study: To test whether fetal clonotypes persist, this study deep-sequenced TCR alpha and beta repertoires from monozygotic twins, from unrelated adults of various ages, and from cord blood. To rule out contamination, the twin experiments were replicated at different times with different library preparation protocols.

All donors were healthy Caucasians. Three pairs of female monozygotic twins, all aged roughly 18 to 29 years, made up the twin cohort. Miltenyi CD45RO+ enrichment and human naive T-cell isolation kits were used to isolate memory (CD45RO+) and naive T cells from PBMC. From the germline V gene (reference sequence), CDR1 is LGHDT and CDR2 is YNNKEL. Inclusive of the bounding cysteine and phenylalanine, the CDR3 is 14 residues long. Only CDR3 DNA is held: 42 bases, read in frame from base 1. At the junction V is shortened by 0 bases and J by 9 bases, with 11 bases in between. What the work shows at the level of the full study, not this receptor alone: Because the same donors could not be followed over many years, the conclusions relied on cross-sectional statistical analysis. Compared with coincidental sharing between unrelated individuals, out-of-frame TCR alpha sequences shared between twins had an excess of sequences with low generation probability. Zero-insertion analyses could be partly confounded by invariant T cells such as MAIT and iNKT, although diverse VJ usage argued against such confounding for most clonotypes. In monozygotic twins, out-of-frame TCR alpha sharing was systematically underestimated by recombination models, although the models agreed with sharing between unrelated individuals. The excess sharing between twins in beta out-of-frame sequences was weaker because fewer shared sequences reduced the signal-to-noise ratio. Fewer insertions were carried by abundant cord blood beta clonotypes, a similar but weaker trend appeared in young adult naive repertoires, and no such trend appeared in memory repertoires.

The library was generated by 5' RACE. Instrument on record: Illumina HiSeq 2000. Template switching introduced a universal primer binding site; the final cDNA contained a unique molecular identifier, enabling accurate counting of TCR cDNA molecules. Specific primers in the conserved constant-segment region were used to synthesize first-strand cDNA for the TCR alpha and beta chains. To control for contamination, every cDNA library was double barcoded, receiving both a SMART-Mk sample barcode and Illumina barcodes. TruSeq adapter sequences, together with Illumina sample barcodes, were added in two successive PCR steps. TCR alpha and beta cDNA libraries were sequenced on the Illumina HiSeq platform with custom primers. As for the original processing: Raw reads were processed with MiGEC to extract unique molecular identifiers, and MiXCR was used to determine CDR3 positions. Recombination models were inferred per individual with the repgenHMM and IGoR tools using an EM algorithm. Shared clonotype analysis was performed with the tcR package in R, normalizing sharing by the product of cloneset sizes. To study raw recombination without the effects of thymic and clonal selection, out-of-frame nonproductive sequences were analyzed. TCRdb redid the processing of the public reads, applying fastp at Q25 and MiXCR, and retained in-frame beta chains. A single entry per CDR3 protein holds the most common genes and DNA from its merged rows. TCRdb's processing, not the study's, gives the V and J calls here. This sample is represented by around 240,000 distinct CDR3 sequences; approximately 7% of them were singletons. Clones ranked in the top ten supply roughly 3.9% of the sample.

The same specimen was also included in a second study, on yellow fever vaccine responses in identical twins. That second report states: According to the authors, the vaccine-induced T cell response in identical twins seemed to be partly convergent and partly specific to each individual. In identical twins, the study followed T cell clones that responded to the vaccine with precision.

Sequencing was done on a sample of memory (CD45RO+) T cells sorted from blood. The label giving this sample's cell subset or site can be read as: CD45RO+ enriched T cells. The receptor chain draws on TRBV3-1 and TRBJ2-2, with no confidently assigned D gene. The receptor comes from a woman between 18 and 29 years old in good health. The CDR3 region: CASSQDNGRRELFF. Read as DNA, the sequence is TGTGCCAGCAGCCAAGACAACGGAAGAAGGGAGCTGTTTTTT.